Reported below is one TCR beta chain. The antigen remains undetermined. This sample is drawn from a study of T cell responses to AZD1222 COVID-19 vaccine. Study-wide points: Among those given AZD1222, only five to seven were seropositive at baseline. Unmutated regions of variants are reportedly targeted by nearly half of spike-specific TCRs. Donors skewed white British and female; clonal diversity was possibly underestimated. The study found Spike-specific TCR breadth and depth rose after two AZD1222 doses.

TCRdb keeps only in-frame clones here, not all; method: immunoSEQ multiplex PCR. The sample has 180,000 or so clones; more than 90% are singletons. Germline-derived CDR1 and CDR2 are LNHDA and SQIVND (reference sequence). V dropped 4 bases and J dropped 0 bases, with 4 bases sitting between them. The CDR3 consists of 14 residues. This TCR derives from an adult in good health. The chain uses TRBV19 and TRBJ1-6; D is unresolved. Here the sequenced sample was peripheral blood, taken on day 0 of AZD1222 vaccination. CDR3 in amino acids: CASSKSSYNSPLHF. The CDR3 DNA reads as TGTGCCAGTAGTAAGAGCTCCTATAATTCACCCCTCCACTTT.